The 26 T cell receptor beta chains given below trace back to one sample, sequenced in a study of blood T cell repertoires in COVID-19. TCRdb's copy holds only in-frame clones and misses some; the assay was immunoSEQ multiplex PCR. This table has 200,000 or so clones, 70% to 85% appearing once. The sample was peripheral blood. Receptors originate from a human donor with acute or convalescent COVID-19. The donor label of this sample is uncertain.

This clone was found a few times. The chain combines TRBV6-5 with TRBJ2-2, with a tentative D call TRBD1 (6 bases). Between the trimmed V and J ends, which lost 6 bases and 4 bases, there was a span of 15 bases. Looked up from germline, CDR1 is MNHEY and CDR2 is SVGAGI. This CDR3 is built from 15 residues. The CDR3 sequence: CASRSTGTFTGELFF. CDR3 nucleotides: TGTGCCAGCAGGTCAACAGGGACGTTCACCGGGGAGCTGTTTTTT.

The chain uses TRBV28 and TRBJ2-1; 11 nucleotides align to TRBD2. J lost 0 bases, V lost 1 base, and 17 bases had no gene match. Germline CDR1 MDHEN, CDR2 SYDVKM. The CDR3 covers 22 residues. The CDR3 loop reads CASSLSPPTSGIFPGSYNEQFF. CDR3 DNA sequence: TGTGCCAGCAGTTTATCCCCCCCGACTAGCGGGATTTTCCCTGGCTCCTACAATGAGCAGTTCTTC.

This chain links TRBV7-6 with TRBJ1-6, with D possibly being TRBD1 (5 bases). The CDR3 is made up of 18 amino acids. Germline CDR1 is SGHVS and CDR2 is FNYEAQ. The V end was cut by 5 bases, the J end by 0 bases, with 17 bases between. For the CDR3, the DNA is TGTGCCAGCAGCCCTCAAGGGGATTTTAGCTCCTATAATTCACCCCTCCACTTT. This encodes CASSPQGDFSSYNSPLHF.

This sequence joins TRBV7-9 and TRBJ1-2; D might be TRBD1 (5 bases). V lost 5 bases and J lost 5, with 21 bases in between. This CDR3 is 16 amino acids long. Germline V gives CDR1 SEHNR, CDR2 FQNEAQ (reference sequence). The CDR3: CASSRGDFRRDYGYTF. The CDR3 DNA follows: TGTGCCAGCAGCCGTGGGGACTTCAGGAGGGATTATGGCTACACCTTC.

The chain couples TRBV7-2 to TRBJ2-3, with 7 bases identical to TRBD2. Unmatched junction bases numbered 5, after V lost 3 bases and J lost 2 bases. Germline lookup yields CDR1 SGHTA and CDR2 FQGNSA. This CDR3 comprises 15 residues. The CDR3 DNA is TGTGCCAGCAGCTTGAGAGGGAGGGCCACAGATACGCAGTATTTT. It encodes CASSLRGRATDTQYF.

This chain joins TRBV7-9 and TRBJ2-1, with 9 bases identical to TRBD2. This CDR3 contains 14 residues. Germline CDR1 is SEHNR and CDR2 is FQNEAQ (reference sequence). Trimming took 8 bases from V and 7 from J; bases not matched to a gene: 9. CDR3 bases: TGTGCCAGCGACCCTAGCGGGAAGTTGAATGAGCAGTTCTTC. Translating gives CASDPSGKLNEQFF.

The chain is built from TRBV6-2 or TRBV6-3 and TRBJ2-2; 8 bases line up with TRBD2. V was clipped by 3 bases and J by 4 bases; unmatched bases: 4. From germline, CDR1 is MNHEY and CDR2 SVGEGT. The CDR3 loop spans 15 amino acids. The CDR3 bases are TGTGCCAGCAGTTATGGGACTAGTATCACCGGGGAGCTGTTTTTT. Its translation: CASSYGTSITGELFF.

The chain employs TRBV30 and TRBJ1-4, with 8 nucleotides matching TRBD1. Per germline, CDR1 GTSNPN and CDR2 SVGIG (reference sequence). The CDR3 spans 14 residues. CDR3 sequence reads: CALENGQGLEKLFF. The DNA for the CDR3 is TGTGCGTTGGAGAATGGACAGGGACTTGAAAAACTGTTTTTT.

The chain uses TRBV3-1 (or the pseudogene TRBV3-2) and TRBJ1-1; a weak D match, TRBD1 (5 bases). Trimming took off 0 bases at V and 1 base at J, with 12 bases between the two ends. The CDR3 runs to 16 residues. The germline V gene has CDR1 LGHDT and CDR2 YNNKEL (reference sequence). CDR3 bases: TGTGCCAGCAGCCAAGAGTATAACAGGCGGAACACTGAAGCTTTCTTT. Amino acids: CASSQEYNRRNTEAFF.

The chain is built from TRBV7-3 and TRBJ2-7, with TRBD2 identical over 13 bases. Germline CDR1 is SGHTA and CDR2 is FQGTGA. With 4 bases clipped from V and 6 bases from J, the junction kept 6 bases outside the gene matches. The CDR3 spans 15 residues. CDR3 amino acids: CASSYGLAGVGEQYF. DNA of the CDR3: TGTGCCAGCAGCTACGGACTAGCGGGAGTGGGCGAGCAGTACTTC.

The CDR3 DNA reads as TGTGCCAGCAGTCTGCGGGGAGCGGGAGGTTCCGACGAGCAGTACTTC. Its protein is CASSLRGAGGSDEQYF. The chain links TRBV27 to TRBJ2-7, with 9 bases identical to TRBD2. The length of the CDR3 is 16 residues. The germline V gene has CDR1 MNHEY and CDR2 SMNVEV (reference sequence). The V segment lost 5 bases and the J segment 5 bases; nucleotides outside the gene matches: 13.

The chain links TRBV6-6 to TRBJ2-3; possibly TRBD1 for D (5 bases). CDR3 length: 13 residues. Germline V gene lookup returns CDR1 MNHNY and CDR2 SVGAGI (reference sequence). The V end lost 9 bases, the J end lost 1 base, and 11 bases lay between the germline ends. The CDR3 region has the DNA TGTGCCAGTGAAAGGGGCGGCACAGATACGCAGTATTTT. It encodes CASERGGTDTQYF.

The chain is built from TRBV2 and TRBJ2-1; 9 nucleotides align to TRBD1. The trim removed 6 bases at V and 14 bases at J, leaving 14 bases unmatched. Germline V gene data show CDR1 as SNHLY and CDR2 as FYNNEI. CDR3 size: 14 residues. For the CDR3, the DNA is TGTGCCAGCAGCCCCCAAGGGCCTCGGACAGGGGAGTTCTTC. Encoded protein: CASSPQGPRTGEFF. Drawing the rest from reference TRBV2 and TRBJ2-1, the complete variable domain is EPEVTQTPSHQVTQMGQEVILRCVPISNHLYFYWYRQILGQKVEFLVSFYNNEISEKSEIFDDQFSVERPDGSNFTLKIRSTKLEDSAMYFCASSPQGPRTGEFFGPGTRLTVL.

The chain is built from TRBV28 and TRBJ1-4; TRBD1 matches at 7 bases. CDR3 length equals 14 residues. After removal of 7 bases from V and 4 bases from J, the junction contained 6 bases not matched to a gene. Germline CDR1 is MDHEN and CDR2 is SYDVKM. The CDR3 loop reads CASTDRALNEKLFF. The CDR3 DNA sequence: TGTGCCAGCACTGACAGGGCCCTTAATGAAAAACTGTTTTTT.

The V call is TRBV3-1 (or the pseudogene TRBV3-2), the J call TRBJ1-5, with TRBD1 as a possible D gene (5 bases). The V gene's germline CDR1 is LGHDT and CDR2 YNNKEL (reference sequence). Between the trimmed V and J ends, which lost 1 base and 4 bases, there was a span of 11 bases. The CDR3 runs 15 residues. CDR3 sequence reads: CASSQGGGGNQPQHF. CDR3 in DNA: TGTGCCAGCAGCCAAGGGGGGGGAGGAAATCAGCCCCAGCATTTT.

The CDR3 DNA follows: TGTGCCAGCAGGGTAGCGTTGGCGACCGGGGAGCTGTTTTTT. Its protein is CASRVALATGELFF. V and J are TRBV28 and TRBJ2-2; maybe TRBD2 (5 bases). V was shortened by 6 bases and J by 5 bases, with 13 bases between the two germline ends. CDR1 and CDR2 from the germline V gene are MDHEN and SYDVKM. The CDR3 is made up of 14 amino acids.

The chain recombines TRBV28 with TRBJ1-2, with D maybe TRBD1 (5 bases). Germline V gives CDR1 MDHEN, CDR2 SYDVKM. CDR3 size: 12 residues. The DNA of the CDR3 is TGTGCAATCCCGGGGGGAAAGTATGGCTACACCTTC. It specifies CAIPGGKYGYTF.

In its sample, this clone was seen once. The chain links TRBV12-3 or TRBV12-4 to TRBJ1-1; a possible D gene is TRBD1 (5 bases). This CDR3 has 13 residues. V lost 3 bases, J lost 4 bases, and 9 bases lay in between. The CDR3 loop reads CASSFPGGTEAFF. Here the CDR3 DNA reads TGTGCCAGCAGTTTTCCCGGGGGCACTGAAGCTTTCTTT.

This clone occurred a few times. The chain carries TRBV5-6 and TRBJ2-7, with TRBD1 matching over 7 bases. The germline CDR1 and CDR2 sequences are SGHDT and YYEEEE. This CDR3 is 12 amino acids long. V lost 4 bases and J lost 5; bases outside the gene matches: 3. CDR3 loop: CASSLQGNEQYF. CDR3 nucleotides: TGTGCCAGCAGCCTACAGGGGAACGAGCAGTACTTC. Supplemented by reference TRBV5-6 and TRBJ2-7, the full variable domain reads DAGVTQSPTHLIKTRGQQVTLRCSPKSGHDTVSWYQQALGQGPQFIFQYYEEEERQRGNFPDRFSGHQFPNYSSELNVNALLLGDSALYLCASSLQGNEQYFGPGTRLTVT.

J is TRBJ1-5 and V is TRBV2; D gene ambiguous. CDR3 size: 14 residues. V lost 4 bases, J lost 6 bases, and 13 bases lay in between. Germline CDR1 and CDR2: SNHLY and FYNNEI. In DNA form, the CDR3 reads TGTGCCAGCAGTGGGAACAGATATAGTCAGCCCCAGCATTTT. Amino acids: CASSGNRYSQPQHF.

The gene calls are TRBV5-1 and TRBJ2-1; 7 positions agree with TRBD1. Germline assignment: CDR1 SGHRS and CDR2 YFSETQ. This CDR3 is 12 amino acids long. V was pared by 4 bases and J by 8 bases, with 3 bases of the junction left unmatched. The CDR3 sequence is CASSRQGDEQFF. The CDR3 DNA reads TGCGCCAGCAGCCGACAGGGTGATGAGCAGTTCTTC.

This sequence joins TRBV19 and TRBJ2-2; 10 nucleotides agree with TRBD2. The CDR3 has 14 residues. The J segment lost 7 bases and the V segment lost 5 bases, leaving 4 bases of the junction unmatched. Germline CDR1 is LNHDA and CDR2 is SQIVND (reference sequence). DNA of the CDR3: TGTGCCAGTAGTCCGGTAGCGGGGGGCGGGGAGCTGTTTTTT. Its translation is CASSPVAGGGELFF.

The chain recombines TRBV7-6 with TRBJ2-2; 8 positions match TRBD1. The CDR3 length is 15 residues. After removal of 3 bases from V and 8 bases from J, the junction contained 8 bases not matched to a gene. CDR1 is SGHVS, CDR2 FNYEAQ, per germline. CDR3: CASSFGQGARGELFF. In DNA form, the CDR3 reads TGTGCCAGCAGCTTCGGACAGGGAGCGCGGGGGGAGCTGTTTTTT.

This sequence joins TRBV28 and TRBJ1-5; 8 nucleotides align to TRBD1. The CDR3 length is 15 residues. CDR1 is MDHEN and CDR2 is SYDVKM in the germline V gene. The V and J ends lost 5 bases and 3 bases, in that order; junction bases with no gene match: 6. The CDR3 DNA is TGTGCCAGCAGTGGGCGCAGGGGGCCCAATCAGCCCCAGCATTTT. As protein: CASSGRRGPNQPQHF.

A few counts support this clone. The chain recombines TRBV27 with TRBJ1-6; D is unclear. This CDR3 is 16 amino acids long. The V gene lost 5 bases and the J gene lost 0 bases, with 11 bases spanning the gap. Germline values: CDR1 MNHEY, CDR2 SMNVEV (reference sequence). CDR3 region: CASSRAGSSYNSPLHF. The CDR3 bases are TGTGCCAGCAGTAGAGCCGGGAGCTCCTATAATTCACCCCTCCACTTT.

The rearrangement uses TRBV29-1 and TRBJ2-7; the match to TRBD2 covers 10 bases. The CDR3 consists of 13 residues. Germline V lookup: CDR1 SQVTM, CDR2 ANQGSEA. Germline trimming cut 7 bases from V and 6 bases from J; bases unmatched to any gene: 9. The CDR3 spells CSALAGGQGEQYF. The CDR3 DNA follows: TGCAGCGCTTTAGCGGGAGGCCAAGGCGAGCAGTACTTC.